The T cell receptor beta chain described here comes from a study of blood T cell repertoires in COVID-19. The overall study: Acute and convalescent COVID-19 specimens originated in the United States, Italy and Spain. From T cells, B-cell-depleted T cells, or PBMCs came the material, which was cDNA or gDNA.

CDR1 and CDR2 from the germline V gene are KGHSH and LQKENI. Trimming took off 3 bases at V and 3 bases at J, with 8 bases between the two ends. There are 13 residues in the CDR3. Original analysis: Amplification with reference gene primers provided the estimates of nucleated cell counts. Measured with immunoSEQ multiplex PCR; TCRdb has only the in-frame clones, and not every one. V and J calls and clone size are given by that table; D and trimming were obtained from the DNA. There are about 120,000 clones in the sample; about four fifths occur only once, and 12% lies in the top ten. The material sequenced was peripheral blood. This rearrangement joins TRBV18 to TRBJ1-2, with a weak D call TRBD1 (6 bases). This receptor was taken from a man between 60 and 75 years old with acute or convalescent COVID-19. The CDR3 sequence is CASSPNRDYGYTF. DNA for the CDR3: TGTGCCAGCTCACCGAACAGGGACTATGGCTACACCTTC.